This is a list of T cell receptor beta chains from one sample in a study of CD8 T cells in ankylosing spondylitis. One entry per CDR3 protein, called by TCRdb with MiXCR from the 5' RACE reads. The sample consists of about 150,000 distinct CDR3 sequences, 25% to 35% of them appearing once. Sequencing used synovial fluid, either unsorted or a sorted T cell fraction (not recorded which). These receptors originate from a male donor with ankylosing spondylitis. Each CDR3 is given without its conserved first and last residue. Each record gives: V gene, CDR3 protein.

v_gene: TRBV7-6; CDR3aa: ASSSRDSSTDTQY
v_gene: TRBV4-2; CDR3aa: ASSQDPGQASGGNQPQH
v_gene: TRBV20-1; CDR3aa: SARDPGVGYEQY
v_gene: TRBV7-2; CDR3aa: ASSLGVDGRGNEQF
v_gene: TRBV4-2; CDR3aa: ASSPTGAGGSYEQY
v_gene: TRBV5-5; CDR3aa: ASSAASFSGANVLT
v_gene: TRBV4-3; CDR3aa: ASSQKGGGADTGELF
v_gene: TRBV7-8; CDR3aa: ASSLDVDNEQF
v_gene: TRBV20-1; CDR3aa: SANIGGLAGLFEETQY
v_gene: TRBV14; CDR3aa: ASSLAGVAYEQY
v_gene: TRBV20-1; CDR3aa: SARPDRGSFVYEQY
v_gene: TRBV5-5; CDR3aa: ASSLTGQNIQY
v_gene: TRBV5-1; CDR3aa: ASSVDRGPGTEAF
v_gene: TRBV20-1; CDR3aa: SARDHLHTGELF
v_gene: TRBV5-1; CDR3aa: ASSLSNRGNEKLF
v_gene: TRBV11-2; CDR3aa: ASSLEWAWGNTEAF
v_gene: TRBV7-9; CDR3aa: ASSLTNVGEKTQY
v_gene: TRBV29-1; CDR3aa: SVEWRGGYGYT
v_gene: TRBV18; CDR3aa: ASSPPSFYNEQF
v_gene: TRBV19; CDR3aa: ASSIPGQQETQY
v_gene: TRBV7-2; CDR3aa: ASSSGRAEEQY
v_gene: TRBV5-1; CDR3aa: ASSTGMANSPLH
v_gene: TRBV12-5; CDR3aa: ASGLVRTGAPGYTEAF
v_gene: TRBV20-1; CDR3aa: SASPQGAYGYT
v_gene: TRBV7-2; CDR3aa: ASSKTSGQGNEQY
v_gene: TRBV18; CDR3aa: ASSPVAIEQF